The clone carrying this TCR beta chain has more than one count but fewer than ten. The antigen is unknown. Genes and germline come from the mouse. The read terminates 4 residues ahead of where the CDR3 ends, so the germline J gene completes it. This specimen includes other DNA sequences encoding the same CDR3. This entry comes from a study of CD8+ T cells in alopecia areata. As for the study in general: Female C3H/HeJ mice aged about 6-10 weeks received skin from spontaneously alopecic C3H/HeJ graft donors aged roughly 6-12 months. Study results and caveats: Scalp sequencing also captures normal skin's resident alphabeta T cells. Mice showed clearer TCR sharing than patients did, a gap that was possibly HLA-related. It was lesional scalp, especially alopecia totalis/universalis, that showed higher clonality than normal scalp.

RNA extraction was followed by reverse transcription into cDNA, which acted as the sequencing template. Profiled with immunoSEQ multiplex PCR; TCRdb holds only in-frame clones, not every one. The record shows 200,000 to 300,000 clones for this sample, with no singletons present. CD4, CD8alpha, NKG2D, NKG2ACE and other markers guided sorting of pooled cutaneous lymph node cells. This CDR3 spans 14 amino acids. Trimming left V 0 bases short and J 0 bases short, with 5 bases between. The germline CDR1 and CDR2 sequences are FNHDT and SITEND (reference sequence). The genes are TRBV19 and TRBJ2-5; possible D gene TRBD1, 5 bases. The sample comprised CD4+ T cells sorted from a lymph node. The receptor was isolated from a C3H/HeJ mouse with alopecia areata. The MHC haplotype of this mouse line is H2-k. The sequenced part of the CDR3 DNA is TGTGCCAGCAGTATAGGACAGAACCAAGAC. Amino acids: CASSIGQNQD. The entire CDR3 protein is CASSIGQNQDTQYF.